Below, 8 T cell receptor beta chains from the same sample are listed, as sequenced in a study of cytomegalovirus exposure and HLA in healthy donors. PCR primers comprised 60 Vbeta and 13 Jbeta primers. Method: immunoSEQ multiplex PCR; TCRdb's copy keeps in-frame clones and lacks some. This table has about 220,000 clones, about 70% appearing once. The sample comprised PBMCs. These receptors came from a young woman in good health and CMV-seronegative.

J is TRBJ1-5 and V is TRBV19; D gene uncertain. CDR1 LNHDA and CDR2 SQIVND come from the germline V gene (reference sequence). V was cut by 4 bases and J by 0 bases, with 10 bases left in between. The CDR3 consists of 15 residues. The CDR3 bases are TGTGCCAGTAGTAGGACTGTTTATAGCAATCAGCCCCAGCATTTT. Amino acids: CASSRTVYSNQPQHF.

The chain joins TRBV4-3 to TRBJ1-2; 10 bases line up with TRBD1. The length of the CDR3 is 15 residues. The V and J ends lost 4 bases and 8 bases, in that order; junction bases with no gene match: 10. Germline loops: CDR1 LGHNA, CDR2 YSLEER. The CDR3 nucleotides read TGCGCCAGCAGCCGTCCGGGACAGGGGCCTCGAGGCTACACCTTC. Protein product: CASSRPGQGPRGYTF.

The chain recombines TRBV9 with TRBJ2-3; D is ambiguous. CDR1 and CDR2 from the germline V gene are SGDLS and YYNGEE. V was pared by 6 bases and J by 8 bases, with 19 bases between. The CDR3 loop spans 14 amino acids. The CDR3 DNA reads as TGTGCCAGCACCGACCCCGTAGAGTCAGGTACGCAGTATTTT. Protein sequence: CASTDPVESGTQYF.

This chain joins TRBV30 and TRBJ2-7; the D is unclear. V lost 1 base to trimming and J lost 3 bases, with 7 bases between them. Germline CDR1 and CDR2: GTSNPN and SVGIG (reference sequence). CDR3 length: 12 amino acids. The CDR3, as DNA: TGTGCCTGGAGTGCCATGAGCTACGAGCAGTACTTC. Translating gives CAWSAMSYEQYF.

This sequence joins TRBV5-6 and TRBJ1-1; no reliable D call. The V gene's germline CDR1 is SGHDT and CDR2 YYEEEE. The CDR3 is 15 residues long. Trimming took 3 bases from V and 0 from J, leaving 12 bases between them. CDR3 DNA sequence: TGTGCCAGCAGCTCCCCCGTGGGCGTGAACACTGAAGCTTTCTTT. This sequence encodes CASSSPVGVNTEAFF. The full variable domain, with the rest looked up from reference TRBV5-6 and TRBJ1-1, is DAGVTQSPTHLIKTRGQQVTLRCSPKSGHDTVSWYQQALGQGPQFIFQYYEEEERQRGNFPDRFSGHQFPNYSSELNVNALLLGDSALYLCASSSPVGVNTEAFFGQGTRLTVV.

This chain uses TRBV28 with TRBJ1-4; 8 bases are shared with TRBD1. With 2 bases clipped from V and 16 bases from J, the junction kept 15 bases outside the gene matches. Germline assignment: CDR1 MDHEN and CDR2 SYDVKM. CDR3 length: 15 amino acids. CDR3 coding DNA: TGTGCCAGCAGTTTACCCGGGACAGGTCACCATGAGGGGTTTTTT. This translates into CASSLPGTGHHEGFF.

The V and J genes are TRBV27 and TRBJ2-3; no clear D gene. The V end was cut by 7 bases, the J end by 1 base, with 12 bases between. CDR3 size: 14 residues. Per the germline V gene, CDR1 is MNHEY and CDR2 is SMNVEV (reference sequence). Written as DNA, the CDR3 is TGTGCCAGCATCGGCGGCGAGGGCACAGATACGCAGTATTTT. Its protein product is CASIGGEGTDTQYF.

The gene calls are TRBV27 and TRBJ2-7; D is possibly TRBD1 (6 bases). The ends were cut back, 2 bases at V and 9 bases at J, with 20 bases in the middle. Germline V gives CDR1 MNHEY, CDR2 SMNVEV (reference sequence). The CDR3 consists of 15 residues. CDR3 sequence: CASSLVSGVRVGQYF. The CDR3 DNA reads TGTGCCAGCAGTTTAGTGTCAGGGGTACGCGTTGGGCAGTACTTC.